The present TCR beta chain was sequenced within a study of Graves' ophthalmopathy and Graves' hyperthyroidism. The study, taken as a whole, reports: Most thyroid-expanded clonotypes exceeding 0.001 frequency were also found in blood.

The germline CDR1 and CDR2 sequences are SGHVS and FNYEAQ. This CDR3 is built from 14 residues. Trimming took off 1 base at V and 2 bases at J, with 9 bases between the two ends. From RNA, the CDR3 regions of TCR beta chains were amplified and sequenced. First-round RT-PCR with HTBI primers preceded a second-round multiplex PCR. Each CDR3 protein is one row after TCRdb ran MiXCR on the multiplex PCR reads. Here the sample spans 650,000 to 900,000 distinct CDR3 sequences, approximately 40% being singletons. This clonotype was seen many times. What it binds is not known. Sequencing was carried out using peripheral blood. This clonotype was obtained from an adult man with Graves' ophthalmopathy. J is TRBJ2-7 and V is TRBV7-6; D is possibly TRBD1 (5 bases). Here the CDR3 reads CASSLDRLTYEQYF. CDR3 DNA sequence: TGTGCCAGCAGCTTAGACAGGTTAACCTACGAGCAGTACTTC. The whole variable domain, remainder taken from reference TRBV7-6 and TRBJ2-7, is GAGVSQSPRYKVTKRGQDVALRCDPISGHVSLYWYRQALGQGPEFLTYFNYEAQQDKSGLPNDRFSAERPEGSISTLTIQRTEQRDSAMYRCASSLDRLTYEQYFGPGTRLTVT.